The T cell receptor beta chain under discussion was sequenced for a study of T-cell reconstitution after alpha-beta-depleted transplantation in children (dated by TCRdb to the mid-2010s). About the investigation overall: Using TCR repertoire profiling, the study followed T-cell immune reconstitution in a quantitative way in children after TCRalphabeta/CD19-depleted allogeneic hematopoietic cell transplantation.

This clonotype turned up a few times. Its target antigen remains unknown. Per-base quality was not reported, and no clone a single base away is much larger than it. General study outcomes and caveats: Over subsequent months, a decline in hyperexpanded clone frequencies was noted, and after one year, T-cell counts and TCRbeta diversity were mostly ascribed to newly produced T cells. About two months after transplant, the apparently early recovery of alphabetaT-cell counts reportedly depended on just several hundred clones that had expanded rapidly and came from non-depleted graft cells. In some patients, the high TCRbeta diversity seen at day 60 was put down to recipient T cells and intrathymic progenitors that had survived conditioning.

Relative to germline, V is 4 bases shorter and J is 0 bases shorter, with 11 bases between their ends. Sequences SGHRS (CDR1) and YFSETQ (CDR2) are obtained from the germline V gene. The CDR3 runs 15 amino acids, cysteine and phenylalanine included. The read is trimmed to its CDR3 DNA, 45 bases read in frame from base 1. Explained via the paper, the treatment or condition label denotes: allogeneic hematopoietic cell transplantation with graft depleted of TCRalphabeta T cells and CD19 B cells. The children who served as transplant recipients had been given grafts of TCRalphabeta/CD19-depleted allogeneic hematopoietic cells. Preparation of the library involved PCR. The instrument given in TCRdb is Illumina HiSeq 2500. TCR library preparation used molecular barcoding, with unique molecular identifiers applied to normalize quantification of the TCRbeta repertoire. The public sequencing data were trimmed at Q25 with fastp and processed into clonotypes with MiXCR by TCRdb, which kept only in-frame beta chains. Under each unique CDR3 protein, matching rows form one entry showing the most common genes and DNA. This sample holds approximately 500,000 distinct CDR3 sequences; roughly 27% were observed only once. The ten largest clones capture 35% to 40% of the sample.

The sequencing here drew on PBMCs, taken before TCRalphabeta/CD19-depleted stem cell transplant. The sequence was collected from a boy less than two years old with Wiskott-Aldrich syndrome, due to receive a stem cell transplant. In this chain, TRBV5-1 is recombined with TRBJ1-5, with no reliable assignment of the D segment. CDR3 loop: CASSPGGDSNQPQHF. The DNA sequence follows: TGCGCCAGCAGCCCCGGCGGGGATAGCAATCAGCCCCAGCATTTT.